This T cell receptor (beta chain) was sequenced during a study of blood T cell repertoires in COVID-19. Study details: Specimens from acute and convalescent COVID-19 originated in the United States, Italy and Spain. T cells, B-cell-depleted T cells, or PBMCs provided the cDNA or gDNA that served as material.

Original data processing: Nucleated cell number was recorded as an estimate derived from reference gene primer amplification. The table came from immunoSEQ multiplex PCR; TCRdb's copy has only in-frame clones and leaves some out. V, J and clone size are taken as reported in that table, and D and trimming were inferred from the DNA itself. The sample carries 50,000 to 70,000 clones, about 79% recorded once. The CDR3 consists of 15 residues. The junction had 10 bases not matched to a gene; V was cut back by 5 bases and J by 5 bases. Germline V CDR1 and CDR2: SGHTA, FQGTGA. This TCR derives from a woman between 55 and 75 years old with acute or convalescent COVID-19. Material: peripheral blood. The chain carries TRBV7-3 and TRBJ1-2, with 8 bases aligning to TRBD1. The CDR3 coding sequence is TGTGCCAGCAGCCGGTCGGGGACAGGTGATTATGGCTACACCTTC. It yields the protein CASSRSGTGDYGYTF.